The entry below describes one T cell receptor (beta chain). This specimen belongs to a study of T cell repertoires in cytomegalovirus infection. Study background: Carrying CMV and the relevant HLA type showed in public TCR beta signatures.

This CDR3 is 14 amino acids long. The V gene lost 5 bases and the J gene lost 4 bases, with 14 bases spanning the gap. Each CDR3 protein gets one entry after TCRdb re-called the reads with MiXCR. Altogether about 260,000 distinct CDR3 sequences are present, roughly 13% being singletons, with the ten largest covering 8.8%. J is TRBJ1-1 and V is TRBV12-3 or TRBV12-4, with a tentative D call TRBD1 (6 bases). The receptor's source is a human donor in good health (CMV status not recorded). Some clones in this sample may be carry-over from other donors' samples. Specimen: PBMCs. CDR3 coding DNA: TGTGCCAGCAGTGGAGGGACACTCAGCACTGAAGCTTTCTTT. It encodes CASSGGTLSTEAFF.